The rows below give T cell receptor beta chains drawn from one sample of a study of early T cells in non-severe SARS-CoV-2 infection. TCRdb processed the 5' RACE reads anew with MiXCR; each CDR3 protein has one entry. The sample lists over 35,000 distinct CDR3 sequences; about 4.5% were seen once. The specimen was whole blood. Receptors were obtained from an adult who was a healthcare worker with PCR-confirmed SARS-CoV-2 infection or an uninfected control (not recorded which). Both conserved end residues are part of each CDR3. Clone sizes are given selectively: once, few, many, or a class where the clone is expanded.

J gene: TRBJ1-1
V gene: TRBV27
clone size: many
CDR3 protein: CASSPEFRRNTEAFF

J gene: TRBJ2-7
V gene: TRBV30
clone size: NA
CDR3 protein: CAGTWSSSYEQYF

J gene: TRBJ1-1
V gene: TRBV7-8
clone size: few
CDR3 protein: CASSVRRGNTEAFF

J gene: TRBJ2-3
V gene: TRBV27
clone size: NA
CDR3 protein: CANRSGGSGDTQYF

J gene: TRBJ2-3
V gene: TRBV4-1
clone size: NA
CDR3 protein: CASSQGTHTDTQYF

J gene: TRBJ2-1
V gene: TRBV7-2
clone size: many
CDR3 protein: CASSDTSGGANEQFF

J gene: TRBJ2-1
V gene: TRBV7-8
clone size: few
CDR3 protein: CASSAILSGGAYNEQFF

J gene: TRBJ2-4
V gene: TRBV5-1
clone size: many
CDR3 protein: CASSLAADIQYF

J gene: TRBJ2-3
V gene: TRBV4-2
clone size: many
CDR3 protein: CASSQVSGGTDTQYF

J gene: TRBJ2-7
V gene: TRBV20-1
clone size: many
CDR3 protein: CSASSPGFNEQYF

J gene: TRBJ1-6
V gene: TRBV9
clone size: many
CDR3 protein: CASGFGTGSSPLHF

J gene: TRBJ1-6
V gene: TRBV5-5
clone size: many
CDR3 protein: CASSLALQGESPLHF

J gene: TRBJ2-1
V gene: TRBV20-1
clone size: medium-sized
CDR3 protein: CSARDPTSGAYNEQFF

J gene: TRBJ2-2
V gene: TRBV3-1
clone size: many
CDR3 protein: CASSQGLAGELFF

J gene: TRBJ1-1
V gene: TRBV18
clone size: many
CDR3 protein: CASSLQGAIGAEAFF

J gene: TRBJ2-4
V gene: TRBV6-6
clone size: few
CDR3 protein: CASSYAKNIQYF

J gene: TRBJ1-5
V gene: TRBV12-3/TRBV12-4
clone size: many
CDR3 protein: CASSLLGGNQPQHF

J gene: TRBJ1-1
V gene: TRBV30
clone size: many
CDR3 protein: CAWRVGPVNTEAFF

J gene: TRBJ2-1
V gene: TRBV11-2
clone size: NA
CDR3 protein: CASSSEFAGRYNEQFF

J gene: TRBJ2-5
V gene: TRBV20-1
clone size: many
CDR3 protein: CSAALGGETQYF

J gene: TRBJ2-5
V gene: TRBV5-1
clone size: NA
CDR3 protein: CASSTGQQETQYF

J gene: TRBJ2-1
V gene: TRBV11-2
clone size: NA
CDR3 protein: CASSFGGRAGDEQFF

J gene: TRBJ2-3
V gene: TRBV5-4
clone size: NA
CDR3 protein: CASSLDRGRGDTQYF

J gene: TRBJ1-6
V gene: TRBV3-1
clone size: many
CDR3 protein: CASSQGTDHSPLHF

J gene: TRBJ2-1
V gene: TRBV18
clone size: many
CDR3 protein: CASSPPSTGGRNEQFF

J gene: TRBJ1-2
V gene: TRBV20-1
clone size: many
CDR3 protein: CSARDPRRPQQEDGYTF

J gene: TRBJ2-3
V gene: TRBV11-2
clone size: NA
CDR3 protein: CASSLDLGATDTQYF

J gene: TRBJ2-7
V gene: TRBV6-6
clone size: NA
CDR3 protein: CASRQGALGYEQYF

J gene: TRBJ2-1
V gene: TRBV3-1
clone size: many
CDR3 protein: CASSQDGAGVNNEQFF

J gene: TRBJ2-1
V gene: TRBV15
clone size: many
CDR3 protein: CATSRRASISYNEQFF

J gene: TRBJ2-1
V gene: TRBV3-1
clone size: NA
CDR3 protein: CASSFRDSLIF

J gene: TRBJ2-1
V gene: TRBV5-1
clone size: many
CDR3 protein: CASRLTGSHNEQFF

J gene: TRBJ2-5
V gene: TRBV2
clone size: many
CDR3 protein: CASTQQETQYF

J gene: TRBJ2-3
V gene: TRBV7-9
clone size: many
CDR3 protein: CASSLMQGRLDTQYF

J gene: TRBJ1-2
V gene: TRBV6-5
clone size: many
CDR3 protein: CASSRGGNYGYTF

J gene: TRBJ1-2
V gene: TRBV25-1
clone size: many
CDR3 protein: CASSEKGLGINYGYTF